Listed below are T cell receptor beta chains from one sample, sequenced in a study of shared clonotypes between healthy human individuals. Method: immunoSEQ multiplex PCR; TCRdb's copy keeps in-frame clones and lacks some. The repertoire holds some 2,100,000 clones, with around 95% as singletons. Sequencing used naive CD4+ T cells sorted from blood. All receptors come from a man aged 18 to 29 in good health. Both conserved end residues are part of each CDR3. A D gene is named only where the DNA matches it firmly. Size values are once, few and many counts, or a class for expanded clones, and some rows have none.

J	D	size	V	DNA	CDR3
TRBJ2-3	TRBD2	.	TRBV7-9	TGTGCCAGCAGCTACCCAGATAGCGGGAGGGCCAAAGATACGCAGTATTTT	CASSYPDSGRAKDTQYF
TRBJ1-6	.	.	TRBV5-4	TGTGCCAGCAGCTTGGCCGGGCAGCCTGGGTCACCCCTCCACTTT	CASSLAGQPGSPLHF
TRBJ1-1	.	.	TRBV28	TGTGCCAGCAGTCTCGTCCAGTTTAGAGAAGCTTTCTTT	CASSLVQFREAFF
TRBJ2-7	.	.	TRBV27	TGTGCCAGCAGTTCCAAGTCGACAGAACCCTTTTTTTACGAGCAGTACTTC	CASSSKSTEPFFYEQYF
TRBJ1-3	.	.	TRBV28	TGTGCCAGCAGGTCGGAGGGGCTATCCTCTGGAAACACCATATATTTT	CASRSEGLSSGNTIYF
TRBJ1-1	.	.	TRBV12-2	TGTGCAAGTCGACCCGGAGGCCTGGACCTTGAAGCTTTCTTT	CASRPGGLDLEAFF
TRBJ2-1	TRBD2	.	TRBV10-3	TGTGCCATCGCCGGGACTAGCGAATACAATGAGCAGTTCTTC	CAIAGTSEYNEQFF
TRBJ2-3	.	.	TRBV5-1	TGCGCCAGCCAGGGGAAGGGCGGGACTCTCGGGACAGATACGCAGTATTTT	CASQGKGGTLGTDTQYF
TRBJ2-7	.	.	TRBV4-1	TGCGCCAGCAGCCAGCCGGGAGTCACCAACTACGAGCAGTACTTC	CASSQPGVTNYEQYF
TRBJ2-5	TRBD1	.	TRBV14	TGTGCCAGCAGCCAAATTCGGACAGGGGACCATCAAGAGACCCAGTACTTC	CASSQIRTGDHQETQYF
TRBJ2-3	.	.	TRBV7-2	TGTGCCAGCAGCCTTGACCTGGTGAACACAGATACGCAGTATTTT	CASSLDLVNTDTQYF
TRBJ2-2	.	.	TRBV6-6	TGTGCCAGCAGTTACGGCGGACCATACACCGGGGAGCTGTTTTTT	CASSYGGPYTGELFF
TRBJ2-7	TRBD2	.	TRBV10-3	TGTGCCATCGGTTCGGGGGGAACCTACGAGCAGTACTTC	CAIGSGGTYEQYF
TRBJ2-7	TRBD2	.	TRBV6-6	TGTGCCGCTCAGTCACGGGAGGTAACCTACGAGCAGTACTTC	CAAQSREVTYEQYF
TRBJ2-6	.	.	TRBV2	TGTGCCAGCAGCCGCGTGGCAGGTCCCTCTGGGGCCAACGTCCTGACTTTC	CASSRVAGPSGANVLTF
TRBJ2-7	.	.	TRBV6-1	TGTGCCAGCAGTGAAGCTCCGGGCCTACCCTACCAGCAGTACTTC	CASSEAPGLPYQQYF
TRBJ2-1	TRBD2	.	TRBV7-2	TGTGCCAGCAGCCCTGCCGGGACTAGTCCCAATGAGCAGTTCTTC	CASSPAGTSPNEQFF
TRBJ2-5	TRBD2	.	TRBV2	TGTGCCAGCAGAGAAACCTGGGCTAGCGGGGGGGAGACCCAGTACTTC	CASRETWASGGETQYF
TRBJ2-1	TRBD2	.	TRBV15	TGTGCCACCAGCAAAAGCGGGGCCTACAATGAGCAGTTCTTC	CATSKSGAYNEQFF
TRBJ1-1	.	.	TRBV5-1	TGCGCCAGCAGCTTGGCCCAAGGTCTGAACACTGAAGCTTTCTTT	CASSLAQGLNTEAFF
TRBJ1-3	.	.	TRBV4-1	TGCGCCAGCAGCCAATCAGGGGTCTCTGGAAACACCATATATTTT	CASSQSGVSGNTIYF
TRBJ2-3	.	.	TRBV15	TGTGCCACCAGCAGAGATGACAGTTCCACAGATACGCAGTATTTT	CATSRDDSSTDTQYF
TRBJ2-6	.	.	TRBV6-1	TGTGCCAGCAGTGAGGGTGGGGCTGGGGCCAACGTCCTGACTTTC	CASSEGGAGANVLTF
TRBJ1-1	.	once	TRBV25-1	TGTGCCAGCAGCTGGACTCAGGACACTGAAGCTTTCTTT	CASSWTQDTEAFF
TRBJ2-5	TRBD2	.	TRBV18	TGTGCCAGCTCACCAGGACTAGCGGGAGGGCCAAAGCAAGAGACCCAGTACTTC	CASSPGLAGGPKQETQYF
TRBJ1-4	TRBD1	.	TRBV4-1	TGCGCCAGCAGCCCTGGACAGGGGAAAAATGAAAAACTGTTTTTT	CASSPGQGKNEKLFF
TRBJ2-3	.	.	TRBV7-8	TGTGCCAGCAGCGCCCGTGGCGGACTGACAGATACGCAGTATTTT	CASSARGGLTDTQYF
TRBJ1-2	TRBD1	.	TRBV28	TGTGCCAGCAGCTCGGGACAGGGCGGGGGAGGCTACACCTTC	CASSSGQGGGGYTF
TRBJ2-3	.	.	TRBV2	TGTGCCAGCAGCCCCGAGGGGGGGAGAAATACGCAGTATTTT	CASSPEGGRNTQYF
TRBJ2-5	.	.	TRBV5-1	TGCGCCAGCAGCCTCCCATCTAGGGATGAGTACTTC	CASSLPSRDEYF
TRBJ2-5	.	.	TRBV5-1	TGCGCCAGCAGCTATGCGGGCAGGGCCCAAGAGACCCAGTACTTC	CASSYAGRAQETQYF
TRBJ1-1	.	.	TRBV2	TGTGCCAGCAGTGCTGACCTCATGAACACTGAAGCTTTCTTT	CASSADLMNTEAFF
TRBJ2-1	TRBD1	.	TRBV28	TGTGCCAGCAGTCCGGGACAGGGATACAATGAGCAGTTCTTC	CASSPGQGYNEQFF
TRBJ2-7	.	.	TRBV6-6	TGTGCCAGCAGTGACCCGACAGGTTCCTACGAGCAGTACTTC	CASSDPTGSYEQYF
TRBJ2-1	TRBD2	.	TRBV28	TGTGCCAGCAGGCGACTAGCGGGGGGGCCAGATGAGCAGTTCTTC	CASRRLAGGPDEQFF
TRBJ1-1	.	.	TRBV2	TGTGCCAGCACTCGGGGCCGTAGCACTGAAGCTTTCTTT	CASTRGRSTEAFF
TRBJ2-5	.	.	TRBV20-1	TGCAGTGCTAGGGTGCAAGAGACCCAGTACTTC	CSARVQETQYF
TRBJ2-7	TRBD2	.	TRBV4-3	TGCGCCAGCAGCCAAGAAAGCGGGAGGAGCTCCTACGAGCAGTACTTC	CASSQESGRSSYEQYF
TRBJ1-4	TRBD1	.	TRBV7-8	TGTGCCAGCAGCTACTCGACAGGGGCCGGTGAAAAACTGTTTTTT	CASSYSTGAGEKLFF
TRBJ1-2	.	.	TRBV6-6	TGTGCCAGCAGCCAGATCCAGGGAGGGAACTATGGCTACACCTTC	CASSQIQGGNYGYTF
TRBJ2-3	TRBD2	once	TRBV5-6	TGTGCCAGCAGCTCCAAGACTAGCGGGGCTTATACGCAGTATTTT	CASSSKTSGAYTQYF
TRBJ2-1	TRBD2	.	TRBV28	TGTGCCAGCAGTTCCGTAGCGGGGGGGCCATCAAATGAGCAGTTCTTC	CASSSVAGGPSNEQFF
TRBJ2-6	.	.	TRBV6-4	TGTGCCAGCAGTGTCAACAGGGAGTGGTCTGGGGCCAACGTCCTGACTTTC	CASSVNREWSGANVLTF
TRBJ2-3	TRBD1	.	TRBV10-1	TGCGCCAGATTACAGGGACAGGGGAGCCCAGATACGCAGTATTTT	CARLQGQGSPDTQYF
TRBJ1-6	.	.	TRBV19	TGTGCCAGTAGTATGGGGGCAGCTTATTCACCCCTCCACTTT	CASSMGAAYSPLHF
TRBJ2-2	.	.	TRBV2	TGTGCCAGCAGTTTCCGGGAGAATATCGGGGAGCTGTTTTTT	CASSFRENIGELFF
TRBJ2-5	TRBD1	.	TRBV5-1	TGCGCCAGCAGCTTCGGGACAGAAGAGACCCAGTACTTC	CASSFGTEETQYF
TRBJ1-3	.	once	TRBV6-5	TGTGCCAGCAGTTCCACCGGAGCCTCTGGAAACACCATATATTTT	CASSSTGASGNTIYF
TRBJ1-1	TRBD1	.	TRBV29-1	TGCAGCGTTATGACAGGGATCACTGAAGCTTTCTTT	CSVMTGITEAFF